This TCR beta chain appears in the sequencing data of a study of T cell responses to AZD1222 COVID-19 vaccine. Only in-frame clones appear in the TCRdb table, and some are missing; sequencing was by immunoSEQ multiplex PCR. The sample includes about 150,000 clones, under 95% of them seen just once. Regarding the study as a whole: Two AZD1222 administrations were followed by greater Spike-specific TCR breadth and depth. Only a handful of AZD1222 recipients, five to seven in all, had baseline seropositivity.

Germline values: CDR1 SGHRS, CDR2 YFSETQ. V lost 4 bases and J lost 4; bases outside the gene matches: 6. The CDR3 totals 15 residues. Regarding this clone: The antigen is not known.

The sequence derives from an adult in good health. V usage is TRBV5-1 and J usage is TRBJ2-2, with 8 nucleotides matching TRBD1. This specimen consisted of peripheral blood, obtained on day 0 of AZD1222 vaccination. CDR3 in DNA: TGCGCCAGCAGCAAAGGACAGGGTGGCACCGGGGAGCTGTTTTTT. Amino acids: CASSKGQGGTGELFF.